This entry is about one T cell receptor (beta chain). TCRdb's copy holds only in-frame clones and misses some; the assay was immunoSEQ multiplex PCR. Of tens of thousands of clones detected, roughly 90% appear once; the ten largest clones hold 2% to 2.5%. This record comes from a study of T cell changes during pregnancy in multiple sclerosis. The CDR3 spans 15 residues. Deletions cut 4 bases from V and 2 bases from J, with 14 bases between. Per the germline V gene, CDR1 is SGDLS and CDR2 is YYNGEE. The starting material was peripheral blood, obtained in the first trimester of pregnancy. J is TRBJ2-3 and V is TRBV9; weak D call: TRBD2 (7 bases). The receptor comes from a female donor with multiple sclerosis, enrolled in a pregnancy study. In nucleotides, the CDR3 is TGTGCCAGCAGCCCGACCGGGGGGCCCACAGATACGCAGTATTTT. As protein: CASSPTGGPTDTQYF.